This is a list of T cell receptor beta chains from one sample in a study of blood T cells in healthy people across ages. Using its own MiXCR run on the 5' RACE reads, TCRdb lists one record per CDR3 protein. The table shows about 1 million distinct CDR3 sequences, with 40% to 50% occurring only once. The sample taken for sequencing was blood. These receptors originate from a woman between 55 and 75 years old in good health. CDR3s include the opening cysteine and the closing phenylalanine or tryptophan. A D gene is named only where the DNA matches it firmly. Size tells how often a clone was seen (once, few, many) or the class of an expanded clone, and some rows leave it out.

abundance,v_gene,len,j_gene,d_gene,CDR3nt,CDR3aa
once,TRBV10-1,13,TRBJ2-3,-,TGCGCCAGCAGTAAGTCCGGAGGAGATACGCAGTATTTT,CASSKSGGDTQYF
few,TRBV24-1,13,TRBJ2-4,-,TGTGCCACCAGTGAAGCCCCGACAGGAAGACTGTACTTC,CATSEAPTGRLYF
-,TRBV25-1,15,TRBJ1-1,TRBD1,TGTGCCAGCAGTGAATACACAGGGGATTTGACTGAAGCTTTCTTT,CASSEYTGDLTEAFF
-,TRBV24-1,17,TRBJ2-2,-,TGTGCCACCAGTGATTCCTCAGTGGGCCCACGGGCCGGGGAGCTGTTTTTT,CATSDSSVGPRAGELFF
-,TRBV12-3/TRBV12-4,14,TRBJ2-4,-,TGTGCCAGCAGATATGGGGGGCAGGGAAACATTCAGTACTTC,CASRYGGQGNIQYF
few,TRBV7-9,14,TRBJ2-1,-,TGTGCCAGCAGCACGACCGGGATTAACAATGAGCAGTTCTTC,CASSTTGINNEQFF
few,TRBV3-1,16,TRBJ2-1,TRBD2,TGTGCCAGCAGCCAAGTGCTCCTAGCGGGAGGAAATGAGCAGTTCTTC,CASSQVLLAGGNEQFF
-,TRBV29-1,13,TRBJ1-5,-,TGCAGCGTCGGGGGAGGGCCCAATCAGCCCCAGCATTTT,CSVGGGPNQPQHF
-,TRBV9,15,TRBJ2-1,-,TGTGCCAGCAGCGTAGGGAGCAGGGAGCAAGAGACCCAGTTCTTC,CASSVGSREQETQFF
-,TRBV25-1,14,TRBJ2-5,TRBD2,TGTGCCAGCAGGGACCTCTCACTAGCGGAGACCCAGTACTTC,CASRDLSLAETQYF
-,TRBV20-1,17,TRBJ2-7,TRBD1,TGCAGTGCCCCGAATCGTCGGGGACAGGACAACTCCTACGAGCAGTACTTC,CSAPNRRGQDNSYEQYF
-,TRBV4-1,16,TRBJ2-1,-,TGCGCCAGCAGCCATGGGGGTGGAGCCTCCTACAATGAGCAGTTCTTC,CASSHGGGASYNEQFF
few,TRBV29-1,12,TRBJ2-5,-,TGCAGCGTTGAAAGGCTAGGGCAGACCCAGTACTTC,CSVERLGQTQYF
-,TRBV7-2,16,TRBJ2-4,TRBD1,TGTGCCAGCAAACGCCCGGGACAGGGTTCCGAAAACAGTCAGTACTTC,CASKRPGQGSENSQYF
-,TRBV20-1,14,TRBJ2-7,TRBD1,TGCAGTGCTAGAGACAGGGGGCGCGTGGACGAGCAGTACTTC,CSARDRGRVDEQYF
-,TRBV3-1,15,TRBJ2-7,TRBD2,TGTGCCAGCAGTGACAGCGGGGTCAGCTCCTACGAGCAGTACTTC,CASSDSGVSSYEQYF
-,TRBV27,14,TRBJ2-7,TRBD2,TGTGCCAGCAGAACGACTAGCGGTATAGCCGAGCAGTACTTC,CASRTTSGIAEQYF
-,TRBV5-1,16,TRBJ2-1,TRBD2,TGCGCCAGCAGCTTGGTCAGCCAGCGGGGGTACAATGAGCAGTTCTTC,CASSLVSQRGYNEQFF
few,TRBV28,14,TRBJ2-1,TRBD2,TGTGCCAGCATGGAACTAGCGGGAAGGTATGAGCAGTTCTTC,CASMELAGRYEQFF
-,TRBV20-1,16,TRBJ1-5,TRBD1,TGCAGTGCTATAAGGACAGGAAGGGGGGGCAATCAGCCCCAGCATTTT,CSAIRTGRGGNQPQHF
-,TRBV5-5,14,TRBJ1-5,-,TGTGCCAGCAGCTTGGCTTTACCAGCTCAGCCCCAGCATTTT,CASSLALPAQPQHF
-,TRBV28,13,TRBJ2-7,-,TGTGCCACCATTGATCCAAACTCATACGAGCAGTACTTC,CATIDPNSYEQYF
-,TRBV6-6,16,TRBJ2-7,-,TGTGCCAGCAGTCGGGCTCGAGAAGGTTTCATGTACGAGCAGTACTTC,CASSRAREGFMYEQYF
few,TRBV20-1,15,TRBJ1-1,-,TGCAGTGCTAGATTACGTTCGGGGGGGTTTGCTGAAGCTTTCTTT,CSARLRSGGFAEAFF
many,TRBV24-1,14,TRBJ2-3,-,TGTGCCACCAGTCCGCGGGCGCGGTCAGATACGCAGTATTTT,CATSPRARSDTQYF
-,TRBV25-1,15,TRBJ1-4,TRBD1,TGTGCCAGCAGTGGACGGGACAGGGGGGAGGAAAAACTGTTTTTT,CASSGRDRGEEKLFF
-,TRBV12-3/TRBV12-4,15,TRBJ1-2,-,TGTGCCAGCAGTTTAGGGTCGGGGGGGCGCTATGGCTACACCTTC,CASSLGSGGRYGYTF
-,TRBV12-3/TRBV12-4,11,TRBJ2-3,-,TGTACCAGCACCAAGAGAGATACGCAGTATTTT,CTSTKRDTQYF
once,TRBV29-1,12,TRBJ2-5,TRBD1,TGCAGCGGGAGACAGGGGCGGGAGACCCAGTACTTC,CSGRQGRETQYF
-,TRBV7-6,16,TRBJ2-3,-,TGTGCCAGCAGCCCCCTTCGGGGCACGAGGGGAGATACGCAGTATTTT,CASSPLRGTRGDTQYF
-,TRBV2,15,TRBJ2-7,-,TGTGCCAGCAGCCCTCGGGACGCCGTCTCCTACGAGCAGTACTTC,CASSPRDAVSYEQYF
once,TRBV20-1,15,TRBJ2-5,-,TGCAGTGCTAGAGTGGGAGCCGCCCCGGGTAATGAGCAGTACTTC,CSARVGAAPGNEQYF
many,TRBV6-5,14,TRBJ2-7,-,TGTGCCAGCAAAAAAGTGGGGGCGCCCTACGAGCAGTACTTC,CASKKVGAPYEQYF
-,TRBV7-2,17,TRBJ1-6,-,TGTGCCAGCAGCTACCCCGGGCTAAGCTCCTATAATTCACCCCTCCACTTT,CASSYPGLSSYNSPLHF
few,TRBV3-1,14,TRBJ1-5,TRBD1,TGTGCCAGCAGCCAAACAACAGGGGGCGAGCCCCAGCATTTT,CASSQTTGGEPQHF